A single sample is the source of the 23 T cell receptor beta chains below, sequenced in a study of cytomegalovirus exposure and HLA in healthy donors. PCR amplification relied on 60 Vbeta primers (plus 13 Jbeta primers). Sequencing was performed with immunoSEQ multiplex PCR; in TCRdb, only in-frame clones are kept and a portion is missing. The sample records 55,000 to 80,000 clones, 71% being singletons. Sequenced: PBMCs. These TCRs come from a man aged 45-60 years in good health and CMV-seropositive.

The chain carries TRBV5-6 and TRBJ2-7; maybe TRBD2 (7 bases). V gave up 3 bases and J gave up 0 bases, with 13 bases separating them. CDR3 length: 15 amino acids. Germline loops: CDR1 SGHDT, CDR2 YYEEEE. In DNA form, the CDR3 reads TGTGCCAGCAGCTCGGAGCGGGACACCTCCTACGAGCAGTACTTC. This translates into CASSSERDTSYEQYF.

CDR3 in DNA: TGTGCCACCAGCAGAGTTGGGACAGCGAATCAGCCCCAGCATTTT. This translates into CATSRVGTANQPQHF. The genes are TRBV15 and TRBJ1-5, with 7 bases matching TRBD1. The CDR3 is 15 amino acids. V trimming: 1 base; J trimming: 4 bases; junction bases outside the gene matches: 4. Germline V gene data show CDR1 as LNHNV and CDR2 as YYDKDF (reference sequence). Full variable domain (rest looked up from reference TRBV15 and TRBJ1-5): DAMVIQNPRYQVTQFGKPVTLSCSQTLNHNVMYWYQQKSSQAPKLLFHYYDKDFNNEADTPDNFQSRRPNTSFCFLDIRSPGLGDTAMYLCATSRVGTANQPQHFGDGTRLSIL.

In its sample, this clone was seen a few times. This chain joins TRBV30 and TRBJ2-3; 7 nucleotides agree with TRBD2. This CDR3 contains 15 residues. CDR1 GTSNPN and CDR2 SVGIG come from the germline V gene (reference sequence). V shed 0 bases and J 1 base; nucleotides not matched to a gene: 4. CDR3 sequence: CAWSVRSGRTDTQYF. For the CDR3, the DNA is TGTGCCTGGAGTGTACGTAGCGGGCGCACAGATACGCAGTATTTT.

V gene TRBV19 combines with J gene TRBJ1-5; 11 nucleotides line up with TRBD1. Germline CDR1 and CDR2: LNHDA and SQIVND (reference sequence). The CDR3 extends over 14 amino acids. V lost 7 bases to trimming and J lost 5 bases; unmatched junction nucleotides: 4. The CDR3 sequence: CASKSDRGHQPQHF. CDR3 DNA: TGTGCCAGTAAATCGGACAGGGGGCATCAGCCCCAGCATTTT.

The CDR3 DNA reads TGTGCCAGTAGTGTGCCTACCTCCTACGAGCAGTACTTC. It is translated as CASSVPTSYEQYF. The chain is built from TRBV19 and TRBJ2-7; D unclear. Germline CDR1 is LNHDA and CDR2 is SQIVND (reference sequence). Trimming removed 5 bases from V and 0 bases from J, with 8 bases in between. The CDR3 is made up of 13 amino acids.

This chain links TRBV7-2 with TRBJ1-5, with D hard to call. Deletions cut 5 bases from V and 6 bases from J, with 11 bases between. The CDR3 has 13 residues. The germline gives CDR1 SGHTA, CDR2 FQGNSA. CDR3 residues: CASSERATQPQHF. The DNA of the CDR3 is TGTGCCAGCAGCGAGAGGGCCACTCAGCCCCAGCATTTT.

The rearrangement joins TRBV6-1 to TRBJ2-7, with D unresolved. The germline V gene has CDR1 MNHNS and CDR2 SASEGT. Trimming shortened V by 6 bases and J by 5 bases, and 20 bases separated the two germline ends. The CDR3 consists of 15 residues. The CDR3 nucleotides are TGTGCCAGCAGAAGAATCAAAGGAAATAGCCACGAGCAGTACTTC. Its translation: CASRRIKGNSHEQYF.

The V and J genes are TRBV5-1 and TRBJ2-2, with D tentatively TRBD2 (6 bases). The V gene lost 0 bases and the J gene lost 6 bases, with 12 bases spanning the gap. This CDR3 contains 15 residues. CDR1 SGHRS and CDR2 YFSETQ come from the germline V gene. In DNA form, the CDR3 reads TGCGCCAGCAGCTTGGCCCTGGGGGACTCCGGGGAGCTGTTTTTT. This gives the protein CASSLALGDSGELFF.

The V gene is TRBV27, the J gene TRBJ2-2, with 9 bases lining up with TRBD2. Trimming cost V 6 bases and J 5 bases; bases outside gene matches: 25. Germline V CDR1 and CDR2: MNHEY, SMNVEV (reference sequence). The CDR3 is 21 residues long. This CDR3 reads CASRYRGLAGSGREKTGELFF. The CDR3 coding sequence is TGTGCCAGCAGGTACAGGGGTCTAGCGGGATCAGGTCGCGAGAAGACCGGGGAGCTGTTTTTT.

The chain recombines TRBV7-7 with TRBJ2-7; possible D gene TRBD2, 5 bases. V was pared by 1 base and J by 6 bases, with 16 bases between. CDR1 is SSHAT, CDR2 FNYEAQ, per germline (reference sequence). The CDR3 runs 15 residues. This chain's CDR3 is CASSLGSSNEGEQYF. The CDR3 nucleotides are TGTGCCAGCAGCTTAGGCTCTAGCAACGAGGGCGAGCAGTACTTC.

The rearrangement links TRBV18 to TRBJ2-3, with 7 bases matching TRBD1. Germline loops: CDR1 KGHSH, CDR2 LQKENI. The CDR3 is made up of 13 amino acids. The V segment lost 4 bases and the J segment 6 bases; nucleotides outside the gene matches: 4. The CDR3 loop reads CASSLDRVDTQYF. CDR3 DNA: TGTGCCAGCTCACTCGACAGGGTCGATACGCAGTATTTT.

This clone was found a few times. A far larger clone is just one base off, so this is likely a read error. The rearrangement links TRBV5-4 to TRBJ2-1; D is possibly TRBD1 (5 bases). The germline CDR1 and CDR2 sequences are SGHNT and YYREEE (reference sequence). This CDR3 contains 10 residues. The V and J ends lost 9 bases and 8 bases respectively, with 9 bases between them. The CDR3 DNA follows: TGTGCCAAGACAGAGGATGAGCAGTTCTTC. It specifies CAKTEDEQFF.

The chain couples TRBV5-1 to TRBJ2-3, with 14 bases that match TRBD2. This CDR3 contains 18 residues. The V gene end was trimmed by 1 base and the J gene end by 4 bases; junction bases not matched to a gene: 8. Germline V gives CDR1 SGHRS, CDR2 YFSETQ. The CDR3 bases are TGCGCCAGCAGCTTGCAGGGACTAGCGGGAGTAGGGGCAGATACGCAGTATTTT. Translating gives CASSLQGLAGVGADTQYF.

The rearrangement links TRBV19 to TRBJ1-2; 7 bases agree with TRBD1. CDR3 length equals 12 residues. V lost 10 bases, J lost 5 bases, and 7 bases stayed unmatched. Germline V CDR1 and CDR2: LNHDA, SQIVND (reference sequence). CDR3 amino acids: CATQGTAYGYTF. CDR3 coding DNA: TGTGCCACCCAGGGGACAGCGTATGGCTACACCTTC.

CDR3 in amino acids: CASSIGGDSYEQYF. The CDR3 bases are TGTGCCAGTAGTATTGGAGGCGACTCCTACGAGCAGTACTTC. V and J are TRBV19 and TRBJ2-7; the D gene is possibly TRBD2 (5 bases). V was trimmed by 3 bases and J by 0 bases, leaving 9 bases between them. The germline V gene has CDR1 LNHDA and CDR2 SQIVND (reference sequence). The CDR3 sequence is 14 residues long.

This clone occurred once. J is TRBJ2-5 and V is TRBV4-2, with 13 nucleotides matching TRBD2. V shed 0 bases and J 5 bases; nucleotides not matched to a gene: 6. This CDR3 region has 17 residues. Per the germline V gene, CDR1 is LGHNA and CDR2 is YNFKEQ. CDR3 in amino acids: CASSQEGTSGALETQYF. In DNA, the CDR3 is TGTGCCAGCAGCCAAGAGGGGACTAGCGGGGCCTTGGAGACCCAGTACTTC.

This sequence joins TRBV7-9 and TRBJ1-5; TRBD1 matches at 8 bases. V lost 1 base, J lost 6 bases, and 5 bases stayed unmatched. Per germline, CDR1 SEHNR and CDR2 FQNEAQ (reference sequence). The CDR3 extends over 15 amino acids. CDR3 DNA: TGTGCCAGCAGCTTAGGACAGGGGAAGGGTCAGCCCCAGCATTTT. Protein product: CASSLGQGKGQPQHF. Supplemented by reference TRBV7-9 and TRBJ1-5, the full variable domain reads DTGVSQNPRHKITKRGQNVTFRCDPISEHNRLYWYRQTLGQGPEFLTYFQNEAQLEKSRLLSDRFSAERPKGSFSTLEIQRTEQGDSAMYLCASSLGQGKGQPQHFGDGTRLSIL.

The chain uses TRBV19 and TRBJ2-7; D not resolved. V gave up 3 bases and J gave up 1 base, with 13 bases separating them. Germline values: CDR1 LNHDA, CDR2 SQIVND (reference sequence). The CDR3 runs to 15 residues. In DNA form, the CDR3 reads TGTGCCAGTAGTATCGGCGACACACCGTCCTACGAGCAGTACTTC. This sequence encodes CASSIGDTPSYEQYF. Full variable domain (rest looked up from reference TRBV19 and TRBJ2-7): DGGITQSPKYLFRKEGQNVTLSCEQNLNHDAMYWYRQDPGQGLRLIYYSQIVNDFQKGDIAEGYSVSREKKESFPLTVTSAQKNPTAFYLCASSIGDTPSYEQYFGPGTRLTVT.

This clone was seen only a few times. The gene calls are TRBV2 and TRBJ2-4, with a weak D call TRBD2 (6 bases). V lost 2 bases to trimming and J lost 4 bases, with 9 bases between them. In germline, CDR1 is SNHLY, CDR2 FYNNEI. CDR3 length equals 14 residues. The CDR3 reads CASSENSGKNIQYF. The CDR3, as DNA: TGTGCCAGCAGTGAAAATAGCGGAAAAAACATTCAGTACTTC.

The gene calls are TRBV18 and TRBJ1-5, with D possibly being TRBD1 (5 bases). The CDR3 length is 14 residues. V lost 8 bases and J lost 7, with 18 bases in between. CDR1 KGHSH and CDR2 LQKENI come from the germline V gene. CDR3 in amino acids: CASRGQGGDQPQHF. The CDR3, as DNA: TGTGCCAGCCGAGGGCAGGGAGGTGACCAGCCCCAGCATTTT.

The chain recombines TRBV10-3 with TRBJ1-1; D might be TRBD1 (5 bases). There are 13 residues in the CDR3. V dropped 8 bases and J dropped 3 bases, with 13 bases sitting between them. The germline gives CDR1 ENHRY, CDR2 SYGVKD. CDR3 in DNA: TGTGCCATCGCAGGGCAGGCGGACACTGAAGCTTTCTTT. Translating gives CAIAGQADTEAFF.

The chain uses TRBV11-2 and TRBJ1-5, with TRBD1 as a possible D gene (6 bases). Germline V gene lookup returns CDR1 SGHAT and CDR2 FQNNGV. V was pared by 5 bases and J by 3 bases, with 11 bases between. This CDR3 is built from 14 residues. CDR3: CASSLDRNNQPQHF. The DNA for the CDR3 is TGTGCCAGCAGCCTCGACAGGAACAATCAGCCCCAGCATTTT.

The genes are TRBV6-6 and TRBJ2-7, with 14 nucleotides matching TRBD2. The CDR3 length is 15 residues. Germline CDR1 is MNHNY and CDR2 is SVGAGI (reference sequence). V shed 6 bases and J 0 bases; nucleotides not matched to a gene: 1. The CDR3 region has the DNA TGTGCCAGCAGAGGGACTAGCGGGAGCTCCTACGAGCAGTACTTC. Its protein is CASRGTSGSSYEQYF.